The sequence of this TCR beta chain was determined in a study of T cell responses to AZD1222 COVID-19 vaccine (dated by TCRdb to the early 2020s). As for the study more broadly: A total of around 240 trial participants underwent TCR sequencing, of whom about 200 had received two doses of AZD1222 and some 25 had received two doses of the MenACWY control vaccine. Trial participants were enrolled into age subgroups of 18-55, 56-69 and 70-plus years, which contained approximately 150, 28 and 58 TCR-sequenced participants, respectively. The research as a whole found: CD4 TCRs associated with the vaccine covered the entire spike protein, and the dominant responses were in regions 160-218 and 743-854. Reportedly, close to half of the unique spike-specific TCRs recognized epitopes lying outside the regions that are mutated in the B.1.351 and B.1.1.7 variants. In the small 56-69-year group, the increase in depth fell short of significance, most likely because of low power. Because no samples from the day 14 peak response were available, repertoires could be characterized only after the peak T cell response. Spike-specific TCR breadth and depth rose significantly after two AZD1222 doses compared with day 0 and with MenACWY recipients. Conclusions about previously exposed vaccinees were limited because only a handful of AZD1222 recipients were SARS-CoV-2 seropositive at baseline. Participants were mostly white British and included more females than males, and it was suggested by the authors that clonal diversity may have been underestimated.

Of note for this clone: No antigen is known for it. Base qualities are not recorded, but no much larger clone differs from it by a single base.

The CDR3 regions of human TCRbeta chains were subjected to immunosequencing. Under the source paper's analysis protocol: Repertoire TCRs were matched against a reference library of SARS-CoV-2-specific TCRs generated with the MIRA antigen-specificity platform. Breadth meant the fraction of unique TCRs that were SARS-CoV-2-associated, whereas depth meant the fraction of total T cells that were SARS-CoV-2-associated. Using the MIRA data, every spike-specific TCR was mapped to the spike region that the TCR reacted to and assigned to either a CD4 or a CD8 class. Log10-transformed breadth and depth values were compared by one-way ANOVA with Sidak's multiple comparisons tests. TCRdb retrieved this table from immuneACCESS and kept in-frame rearrangements only. Not all clones are present; in checked studies, unresolved V genes account for under half, and no reason is known for the remainder. The DNA was the basis for D and trimming; V, J and clone size are from that table. A total of some 130,000 clones appear in this sample, approximately 91% of them only once. Clones ranked in the top ten supply about 1.1% of the sample.

In light of the paper, this sample's time point label describes: about 28 days (+/-7) after the second vaccine dose. AZD1222 recipients given second doses at about 4 weeks or at about 12 weeks were pooled, since spike-specific TCR depth and breadth were not found to differ between the two schedules. The vaccinee samples were drawn from two UK trials, COV001 and COV002, one of which was a single-blind randomized controlled phase 2/3 trial testing AZD1222 (ChAdOx1 nCoV-19) in healthy adults. For TCRbeta chain sequencing, PBMC samples were collected from trial participants at day 0 and at day 28 after the second dose. The TCR was taken from an adult who received the AZD1222 COVID-19 vaccine. The sample in question was peripheral blood, obtained 28 days after the second AZD1222 dose.

For the CDR3, the sequence is CASSGVGASYEQYF. The DNA is as follows: TGTGCCAGCAGCGGGGTCGGTGCCTCCTACGAGCAGTACTTC. The chain employs TRBV7-9 and TRBJ2-7; too little of a D gene remains to name it. The CDR3 numbers 14 residues from cysteine through phenylalanine. Solely the CDR3 DNA is kept, with 42 bases framed from the first base. The germline V gene (reference sequence) supplies CDR1 SEHNR and CDR2 FQNEAQ. V is pared back by 5 bases and J by 0 bases, with 11 bases lying between the germline termini.